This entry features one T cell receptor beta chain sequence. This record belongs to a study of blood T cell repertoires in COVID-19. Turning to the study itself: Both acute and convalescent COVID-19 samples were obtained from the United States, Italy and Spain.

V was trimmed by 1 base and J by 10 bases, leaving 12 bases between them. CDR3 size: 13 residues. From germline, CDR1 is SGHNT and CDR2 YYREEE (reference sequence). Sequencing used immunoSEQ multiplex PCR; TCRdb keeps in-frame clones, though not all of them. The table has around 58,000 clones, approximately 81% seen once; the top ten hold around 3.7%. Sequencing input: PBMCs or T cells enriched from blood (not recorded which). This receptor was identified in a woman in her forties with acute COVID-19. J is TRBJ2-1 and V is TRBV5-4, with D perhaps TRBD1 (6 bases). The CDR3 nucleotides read TGTGCCAGCAGCTTGCAGGGGCAAGCCGAGCAGTTCTTC. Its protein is CASSLQGQAEQFF.